This entry lists 24 T cell receptor beta chains sequenced from one sample in a study of shared clonotypes between healthy human individuals. The protocol was immunoSEQ multiplex PCR, while the TCRdb copy is restricted to in-frame clones and leaves out a portion. The table shows about 2.3 million clones, with 92% occurring only once. Specimen: naive CD4+ T cells from PBMCs. This sample's subset: CD45RA+ positively selected. These receptors were collected from a man aged 18 to 30 in good health. Some clones in this sample may be carry-over from other donors' samples.

To note about this clone: Other DNA sequences from this sample encode an identical CDR3 as well. V is TRBV15 and J is TRBJ2-5, with D uncertain. The CDR3 length is 12 residues. The V gene's germline CDR1 is LNHNV and CDR2 YYDKDF (reference sequence). V dropped 2 bases and J dropped 5 bases, with 6 bases sitting between them. CDR3 in DNA: TGTGCCACCAGCAGACCCGGCGAGACCCAGTACTTC. This sequence encodes CATSRPGETQYF.

The gene calls are TRBV30 and TRBJ2-1; the match to TRBD2 covers 8 bases. V was pared by 1 base and J by 9 bases, with 17 bases of the junction left unmatched. Germline-derived CDR1 and CDR2 are GTSNPN and SVGIG (reference sequence). The CDR3 totals 17 residues. The CDR3 reads CAWSDFISGSLHSEQFF. CDR3 bases: TGTGCCTGGAGTGATTTTATCAGCGGGAGTTTGCACAGTGAGCAGTTCTTC.

This chain joins TRBV29-1 and TRBJ1-1; D perhaps matches TRBD1 (6 bases). The germline V and J ends were trimmed by 4 bases and 5 bases, with 17 bases remaining between them. In germline, CDR1 is SQVTM, CDR2 ANQGSEA. This CDR3 region has 14 residues. This CDR3 is CSVVQRQGRTEAFF. The DNA of the CDR3 is TGCAGCGTTGTCCAGCGGCAGGGGCGAACTGAAGCTTTCTTT.

This clone has more than one count but fewer than ten. The chain joins TRBV6-5 to TRBJ1-1; D unresolved. CDR1 and CDR2 from the germline V gene are MNHEY and SVGAGI. V was cut by 7 bases and J by 3 bases, with 12 bases left in between. The CDR3 covers 13 residues. The CDR3 spells CASNKPGDTEAFF. The CDR3 DNA follows: TGTGCCAGCAATAAACCGGGAGACACTGAAGCTTTCTTT.

CDR3 bases: TGCGCCAGCACTAATAGCGGGAATTCCTACGAGCAGTACTTC. It encodes CASTNSGNSYEQYF. This chain connects TRBV5-1 to TRBJ2-7; 8 bases align to TRBD2. The CDR3 totals 14 residues. Germline values: CDR1 SGHRS, CDR2 YFSETQ. J gave up 1 base and V 6 bases, and 6 bases lay outside the gene matches.

The DNA of the CDR3 is TGTGCCAGCAGTATCCTAGCGGGAGGCGGGTTTCTTGAGACCCAGTACTTC. Translated, it gives CASSILAGGGFLETQYF. The chain has TRBV28 and TRBJ2-5; 11 bases are shared with TRBD2. This CDR3 has 17 residues. V trimming: 5 bases; J trimming: 5 bases; junction bases outside the gene matches: 13. Germline V CDR1 and CDR2: MDHEN, SYDVKM.

V gene TRBV9 combines with J gene TRBJ2-1; 11 bases agree with TRBD2. The V and J ends lost 1 base and 7 bases, in that order; junction bases with no gene match: 10. The germline V gene encodes CDR1 SGDLS and CDR2 YYNGEE. This CDR3 is built from 17 residues. CDR3 DNA: TGTGCCAGCAGCGTATTGGGTGGGACTAGCGGTTTTAATGAGCAGTTCTTC. Its protein is CASSVLGGTSGFNEQFF.

The gene calls are TRBV28 and TRBJ2-1; no reliable D call. V lost 5 bases and J lost 10, with 9 bases in between. The germline V gene encodes CDR1 MDHEN and CDR2 SYDVKM. The CDR3 covers 11 residues. The CDR3 DNA reads TGTGCCAGCAGTGCCTATGGGGAGCAGTTCTTC. This sequence encodes CASSAYGEQFF.

This chain links TRBV7-3 with TRBJ2-3, with D perhaps being TRBD1 or TRBD2 (5 bases each). The germline V and J ends were trimmed by 2 bases and 2 bases, with 11 bases remaining between them. CDR3 length equals 15 residues. Germline CDR1 SGHTA, CDR2 FQGTGA. The CDR3 loop reads CASSLGGTITDTQYF. The CDR3, as DNA: TGTGCCAGCAGCTTAGGTGGGACGATCACAGATACGCAGTATTTT.

This chain connects TRBV10-1 to TRBJ2-5; the D gene is possibly TRBD2 (5 bases). The CDR3 extends over 15 amino acids. The germline V gene encodes CDR1 WNHNN and CDR2 SYGVQD (reference sequence). The germline V and J ends were trimmed by 0 bases and 2 bases, with 10 bases remaining between them. In DNA, the CDR3 is TGCGCCAGCAGTGAGTCCCGGGGAGTTCAAGAGACCCAGTACTTC. This sequence encodes CASSESRGVQETQYF.

The chain links TRBV6-6 to TRBJ1-2; D ambiguous. V was trimmed by 6 bases and J by 0 bases, leaving 8 bases between them. Looked up from germline, CDR1 is MNHNY and CDR2 is SVGAGI (reference sequence). The CDR3 extends over 13 amino acids. CDR3 in amino acids: CASSRRTNYGYTF. Here the CDR3 DNA reads TGTGCCAGCAGCCGACGGACTAACTATGGCTACACCTTC.

The CDR3 coding sequence is TGCGCCAGCAGCATAAACCTTAGCGGGAGTGGAGATACGCAGTATTTT. Translating gives CASSINLSGSGDTQYF. The chain recombines TRBV5-1 with TRBJ2-3; 9 bases map to TRBD2. The CDR3 is 16 residues long. The germline V gene encodes CDR1 SGHRS and CDR2 YFSETQ. Germline trimming cut 4 bases from V and 5 bases from J; bases unmatched to any gene: 11.

The V and J genes are TRBV16 and TRBJ2-7, with TRBD1 matching 7 bases. Germline CDR1 is KGHSY and CDR2 is FQNENV. V lost 4 bases to trimming and J lost 5 bases; unmatched junction nucleotides: 11. The CDR3 has 15 residues. Written as DNA, the CDR3 is TGTGCCAGCAGCCGTGACAGGGTACCCTATAACGAGCAGTACTTC. This sequence encodes CASSRDRVPYNEQYF.

The chain combines TRBV6-1 with TRBJ2-7; D is perhaps TRBD1 or TRBD2 (6 bases each). In germline, CDR1 is MNHNS, CDR2 SASEGT. The CDR3 consists of 12 residues. Trimming left V 7 bases short and J 4 bases short, with 11 bases between. The CDR3 loop is CASTRGGYEQYF. The CDR3 region has the DNA TGTGCCAGCACCAGGGGAGGTTACGAGCAGTACTTC.

This chain links TRBV7-2 with TRBJ2-6; the D is unclear. The ends were cut back, 2 bases at V and 4 bases at J, with 12 bases in the middle. Germline CDR1 SGHTA, CDR2 FQGNSA. CDR3 length: 16 residues. The CDR3 coding sequence is TGTGCCAGCAGCTTACAGGTCTGGCAGGGGGCCAACGTCCTGACTTTC. It codes for CASSLQVWQGANVLTF. Combining the CDR3 with reference TRBV7-2 and TRBJ2-6 gives the whole variable domain GAGVSQSPSNKVTEKGKDVELRCDPISGHTALYWYRQSLGQGLEFLIYFQGNSAPDKSGLPSDRFSAERTGGSVSTLTIQRTQQEDSAVYLCASSLQVWQGANVLTFGAGSRLTVL.

DNA of the CDR3: TGTGCCAGCAGCTTAGGACAGGGCGGTGAAGCTTTCTTT. Protein sequence: CASSLGQGGEAFF. This chain joins TRBV7-9 and TRBJ1-1; 7 bases are shared with TRBD1. The CDR3 has 13 residues. Looked up from germline, CDR1 is SEHNR and CDR2 is FQNEAQ (reference sequence). With V trimmed by 1 base and J by 7 bases, 3 bases remained unmatched.

This clone appeared a single time. V and J are TRBV28 and TRBJ1-6; possible D gene TRBD1, 6 bases. V lost 2 bases to trimming and J lost 7 bases, with 21 bases between them. There are 18 residues in the CDR3. Germline CDR1 is MDHEN and CDR2 is SYDVKM. CDR3 DNA sequence: TGTGCCAGCAGTTTACCCGGGACACCCTCGGGGCAGAATTCACCCCTCCACTTT. Its protein product is CASSLPGTPSGQNSPLHF.

The chain combines TRBV5-1 with TRBJ1-2; unclear D gene. Looked up from germline, CDR1 is SGHRS and CDR2 is YFSETQ. V was shortened by 0 bases and J by 8 bases, with 17 bases between the two germline ends. This CDR3 is 15 amino acids long. CDR3 sequence reads: CASSLAPLRLGGYTF. The CDR3, as DNA: TGCGCCAGCAGCTTGGCCCCCCTCCGGCTTGGGGGCTACACCTTC.

The rearrangement joins TRBV19 to TRBJ2-5; tentatively, D is TRBD2 (5 bases). Trimming pared 1 base from V and 5 bases from J, leaving 8 bases between. Germline lookup yields CDR1 LNHDA and CDR2 SQIVND (reference sequence). The CDR3 is 13 amino acids. This chain's CDR3 is CASSIGPGETQYF. For the CDR3, the DNA is TGTGCCAGTAGTATAGGCCCGGGGGAGACCCAGTACTTC.

This sequence joins TRBV5-6 and TRBJ2-5, with 8 bases aligning to TRBD2. After removal of 6 bases from V and 2 bases from J, the junction contained 6 bases not matched to a gene. There are 14 residues in the CDR3. The germline CDR1 and CDR2 sequences are SGHDT and YYEEEE. The DNA of the CDR3 is TGTGCCAGCATCCCGGGGGGGAATCAAGAGACCCAGTACTTC. Translated: CASIPGGNQETQYF.

This clone was recorded once. The chain employs TRBV12-5 and TRBJ2-3; D may be TRBD2 (5 bases). Trimming pared 0 bases from V and 1 base from J, leaving 11 bases between. Germline V lookup: CDR1 LGHNT, CDR2 FRNRAP. CDR3 size: 16 residues. The CDR3 DNA reads TGTGCTAGTGGTTTGGTGGTATCGCGGGGCACAGATACGCAGTATTTT. It yields the protein CASGLVVSRGTDTQYF.

Remarks on this clone: This specimen includes other DNA sequences encoding the same CDR3. The genes are TRBV5-1 and TRBJ2-7; D uncertain. Trimming shortened V by 1 base and J by 1 base, and 9 bases separated the two germline ends. CDR1 SGHRS and CDR2 YFSETQ come from the germline V gene. This CDR3 is 14 amino acids long. The CDR3: CASSLSRSSYEQYF. CDR3 DNA: TGCGCCAGCAGCTTGTCCAGGTCTTCCTACGAGCAGTACTTC.

This chain joins TRBV6-6 and TRBJ1-3; possibly TRBD1 for D (5 bases). The CDR3 extends over 14 amino acids. Germline CDR1 is MNHNY and CDR2 is SVGAGI (reference sequence). V lost 6 bases and J lost 2, with 11 bases in between. CDR3 residues: CASSGTAAGNTIYF. In nucleotides, the CDR3 is TGTGCCAGCAGCGGGACGGCAGCTGGAAACACCATATATTTT.

The rearrangement joins TRBV5-1 to TRBJ2-1; 8 nucleotides agree with TRBD2. The CDR3 loop spans 12 amino acids. The V segment lost 7 bases and the J segment 10 bases; nucleotides outside the gene matches: 7. Germline assignment: CDR1 SGHRS and CDR2 YFSETQ. The DNA of the CDR3 is TGCGCCAGCGGTGATAGCGGGACAGAGCAGTTCTTC. It translates to CASGDSGTEQFF.